This TCR beta chain was recorded in a study of cytomegalovirus exposure and HLA in healthy donors. At the level of the study: Of more than 350 genotyped donors, about 80% clustered with self-reported Caucasian donors. General study points: The study had only CMV serostatus as immune exposure information. A prior analysis recorded that most TCR beta V segments were productive about 87% or about 30% of the time.

The PCR contained 60 Vbeta and 13 Jbeta primers. TCRdb's table, derived via immunoSEQ multiplex PCR, lists solely in-frame clones and lacks some. The profile shows about 92,000 clones, over 75% of them singletons. Note on this clone: The target antigen is unknown.

V was clipped by 3 bases and J by 7 bases, with 13 bases between them. Germline CDR1 is SGHNT and CDR2 is YYREEE (reference sequence). The length of the CDR3 is 14 residues. Sequenced material: PBMCs. This chain links TRBV5-4 with TRBJ1-4; D not resolved. The clonotype was recovered from a man in his fifties in good health and CMV-seropositive. DNA for the CDR3: TGTGCCAGCAGCTCGCAAGAGGGAGGTGAAAAACTGTTTTTT. Translation gives CASSSQEGGEKLFF.